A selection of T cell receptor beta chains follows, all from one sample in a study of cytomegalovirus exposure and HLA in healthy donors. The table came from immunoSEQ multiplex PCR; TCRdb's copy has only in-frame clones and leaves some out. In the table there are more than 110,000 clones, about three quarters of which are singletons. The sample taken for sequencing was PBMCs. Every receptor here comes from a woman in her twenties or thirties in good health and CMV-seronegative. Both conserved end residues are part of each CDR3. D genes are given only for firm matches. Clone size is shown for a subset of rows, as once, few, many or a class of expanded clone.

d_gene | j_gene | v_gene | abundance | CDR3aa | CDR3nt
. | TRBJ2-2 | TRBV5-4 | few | CASSFAVSGVAGELFF | TGTGCCAGCAGCTTTGCAGTGTCAGGGGTTGCCGGGGAGCTGTTTTTT
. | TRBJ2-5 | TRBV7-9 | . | CASRVQRQETQYF | TGTGCCAGCAGGGTACAGAGACAAGAGACCCAGTACTTC
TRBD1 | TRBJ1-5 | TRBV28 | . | CASSFIGTGGNQPQHF | TGTGCCAGCAGTTTTATTGGGACAGGGGGCAATCAGCCCCAGCATTTT
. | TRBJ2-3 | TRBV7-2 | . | CASSRRGGARSTDTQYF | TGTGCCAGCAGCCGAAGGGGGGGGGCTAGGTCGACAGATACGCAGTATTTT
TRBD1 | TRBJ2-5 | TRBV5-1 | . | CASSRPGGEETQYF | TGCGCCAGCAGTCGACCAGGGGGCGAAGAGACCCAGTACTTC
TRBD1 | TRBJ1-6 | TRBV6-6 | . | CASSPRQGARSPLHF | TGTGCCAGCAGTCCGCGACAGGGGGCAAGATCACCCCTCCACTTT
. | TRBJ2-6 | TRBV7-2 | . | CASSLDRFSGANVLTF | TGTGCCAGCAGCCTCGACAGATTCTCTGGGGCCAACGTCCTGACTTTC
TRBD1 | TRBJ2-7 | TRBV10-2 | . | CASSGSGTGTYEQYF | TGCGCCAGCAGTGGAAGCGGGACAGGGACCTACGAGCAGTACTTC
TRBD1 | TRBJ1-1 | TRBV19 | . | CASSKRLGQALNTEAFF | TGTGCCAGTAGTAAAAGGCTTGGACAGGCATTGAACACTGAAGCTTTCTTT
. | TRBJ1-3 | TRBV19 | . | CASSADSSGNTIYF | TGTGCCAGTAGTGCCGATAGCTCTGGAAACACCATATATTTT
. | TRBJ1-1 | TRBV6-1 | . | CASSEFSVLNTEAFF | TGTGCCAGCAGTGAATTTTCAGTACTGAACACTGAAGCTTTCTTT
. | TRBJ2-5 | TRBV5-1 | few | CASSLVHSQETQYF | TGCGCCAGCAGCTTGGTACATTCCCAAGAGACCCAGTACTTC
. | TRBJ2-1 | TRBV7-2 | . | CASSRSRENEQFF | TGTGCCAGCAGCCGATCGAGGGAGAATGAGCAGTTCTTC
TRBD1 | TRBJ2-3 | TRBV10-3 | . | CATGQVGADTQYF | TGTGCCACCGGACAGGTGGGGGCAGATACGCAGTATTTT
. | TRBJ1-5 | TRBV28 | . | CASSPLVSPGYSNQPQHF | TGTGCCAGCAGTCCCCTAGTTTCTCCAGGGTATAGCAATCAGCCCCAGCATTTT
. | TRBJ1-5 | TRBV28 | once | CASSREWTINQPQHF | TGTGCCAGCTCTCGGGAATGGACCATCAATCAGCCCCAGCATTTT
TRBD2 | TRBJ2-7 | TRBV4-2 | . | CASSQSRRWDSSGSANRDEQYF | TGTGCCAGCAGCCAAAGTCGGAGATGGGACTCTAGCGGGAGCGCCAATCGAGACGAGCAGTACTTC
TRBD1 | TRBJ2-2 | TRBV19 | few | CASRADRGITGELFF | TGTGCCAGTCGAGCCGACAGGGGGATCACCGGGGAGCTGTTTTTT
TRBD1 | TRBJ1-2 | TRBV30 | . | CAWSIKGARGYTF | TGTGCCTGGAGTATAAAGGGGGCGCGGGGCTACACCTTC
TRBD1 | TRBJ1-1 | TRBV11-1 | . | CASSRTGAQDTEAFF | TGTGCCAGCAGCCGAACAGGGGCCCAGGACACTGAAGCTTTCTTT
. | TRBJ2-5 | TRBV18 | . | CASSPGAPAKETQYF | TGTGCCAGCTCACCAGGGGCGCCCGCTAAGGAGACCCAGTACTTC
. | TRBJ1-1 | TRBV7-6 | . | CASSIQENTEAFF | TGTGCCAGCAGCATACAGGAGAACACTGAAGCTTTCTTT
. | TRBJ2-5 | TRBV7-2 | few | CASSLTGEPIETQYF | TGTGCCAGCAGCTTAACCGGGGAACCAATAGAGACCCAGTACTTC
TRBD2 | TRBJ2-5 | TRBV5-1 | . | CASSLSGGSQETQYF | TGCGCCAGCAGCTTAAGCGGGGGGTCCCAAGAGACCCAGTACTTC